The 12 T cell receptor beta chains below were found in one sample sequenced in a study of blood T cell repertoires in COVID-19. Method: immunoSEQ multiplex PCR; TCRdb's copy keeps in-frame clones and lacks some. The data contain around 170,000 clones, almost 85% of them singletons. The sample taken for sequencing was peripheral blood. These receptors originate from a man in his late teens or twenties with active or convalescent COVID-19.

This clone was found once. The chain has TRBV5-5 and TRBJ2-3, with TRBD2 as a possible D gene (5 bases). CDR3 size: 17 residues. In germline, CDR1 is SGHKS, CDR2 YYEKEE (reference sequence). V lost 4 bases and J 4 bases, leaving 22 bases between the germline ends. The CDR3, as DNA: TGTGCCAGCAGCCCAGTCGACTACTTAGAATCAGCAGATACGCAGTATTTT. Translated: CASSPVDYLESADTQYF. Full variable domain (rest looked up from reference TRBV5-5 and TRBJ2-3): DAGVTQSPTHLIKTRGQQVTLRCSPISGHKSVSWYQQVLGQGPQFIFQYYEKEERGRGNFPDRFSARQFPNYSSELNVNALLLGDSALYLCASSPVDYLESADTQYFGPGTRLTVL.

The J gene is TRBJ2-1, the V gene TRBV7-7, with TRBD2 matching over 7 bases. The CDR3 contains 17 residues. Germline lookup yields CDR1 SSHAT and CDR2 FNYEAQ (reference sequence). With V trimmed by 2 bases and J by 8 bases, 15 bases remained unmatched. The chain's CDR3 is CASSLIPPRTRSDEQFF. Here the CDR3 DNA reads TGTGCCAGCAGCTTAATTCCCCCCCGGACTAGGTCCGATGAGCAGTTCTTC.

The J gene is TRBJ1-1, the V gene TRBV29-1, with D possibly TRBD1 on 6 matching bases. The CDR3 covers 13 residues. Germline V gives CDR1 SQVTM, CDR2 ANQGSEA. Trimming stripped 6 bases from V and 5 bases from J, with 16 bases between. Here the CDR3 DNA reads TGCAGCGTCCAGGGGAACCCGGGGACTGAAGCTTTCTTT. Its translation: CSVQGNPGTEAFF.

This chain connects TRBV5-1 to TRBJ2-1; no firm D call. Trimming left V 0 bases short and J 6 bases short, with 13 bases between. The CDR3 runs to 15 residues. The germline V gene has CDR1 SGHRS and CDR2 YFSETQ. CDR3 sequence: CASSLEVTPLNEQFF. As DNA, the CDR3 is TGCGCCAGCAGCTTGGAGGTGACTCCCCTCAATGAGCAGTTCTTC.

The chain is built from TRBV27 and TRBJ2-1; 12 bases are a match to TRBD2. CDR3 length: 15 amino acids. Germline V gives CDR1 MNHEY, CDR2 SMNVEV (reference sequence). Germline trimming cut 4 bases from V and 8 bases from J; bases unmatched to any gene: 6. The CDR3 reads CASSSLAGGPHEQFF. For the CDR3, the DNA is TGTGCCAGCAGTTCCCTAGCGGGGGGGCCCCATGAGCAGTTCTTC.

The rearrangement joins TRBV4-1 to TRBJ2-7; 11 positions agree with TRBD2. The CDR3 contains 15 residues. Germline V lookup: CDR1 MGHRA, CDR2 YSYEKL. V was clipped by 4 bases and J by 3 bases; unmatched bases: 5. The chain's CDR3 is CASSLSGGVDYEQYF. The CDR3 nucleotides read TGCGCCAGCAGCCTTAGCGGGGGGGTCGACTACGAGCAGTACTTC.

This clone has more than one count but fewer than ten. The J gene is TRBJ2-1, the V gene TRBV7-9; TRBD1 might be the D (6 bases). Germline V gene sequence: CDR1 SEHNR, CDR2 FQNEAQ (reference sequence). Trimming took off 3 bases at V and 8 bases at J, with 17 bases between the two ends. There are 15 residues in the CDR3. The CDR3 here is CASSFTGTKGDEQFF. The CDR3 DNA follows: TGTGCCAGCAGCTTCACCGGGACCAAGGGGGATGAGCAGTTCTTC.

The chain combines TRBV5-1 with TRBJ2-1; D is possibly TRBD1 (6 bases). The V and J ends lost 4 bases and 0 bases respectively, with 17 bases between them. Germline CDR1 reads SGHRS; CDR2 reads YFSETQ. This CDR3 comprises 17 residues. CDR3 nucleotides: TGCGCCAGCAGCCTCAGGGGTTGGGGAACCTCCTACAATGAGCAGTTCTTC. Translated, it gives CASSLRGWGTSYNEQFF.

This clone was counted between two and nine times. CDR3: CASSVGKGRESPLHF. CDR3 sequence (DNA): TGTGCCAGCAGCGTAGGTAAAGGGAGGGAATCACCCCTCCACTTT. The chain has TRBV9 and TRBJ1-6; D is uncertain. This CDR3 is 15 amino acids long. V lost 0 bases and J lost 10, with 14 bases in between. CDR1 is SGDLS, CDR2 YYNGEE, per germline.

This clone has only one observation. CDR3 nucleotide sequence: TGCAGCGGCTCCGGGAGCGAAGAAAAACTGTTTTTT. Its translation is CSGSGSEEKLFF. V gene TRBV29-1 combines with J gene TRBJ1-4, with D hard to call. Germline loops: CDR1 SQVTM, CDR2 ANQGSEA. V shed 7 bases and J shed 8 bases, with 14 bases lying between them. The CDR3 covers 12 residues.

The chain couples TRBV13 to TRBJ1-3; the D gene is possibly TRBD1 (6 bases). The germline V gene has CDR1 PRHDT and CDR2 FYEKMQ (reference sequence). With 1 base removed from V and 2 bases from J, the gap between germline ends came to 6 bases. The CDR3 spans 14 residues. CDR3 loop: CASSLDRAGNTIYF. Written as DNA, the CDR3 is TGTGCCAGCAGCTTAGACAGGGCTGGAAACACCATATATTTT.

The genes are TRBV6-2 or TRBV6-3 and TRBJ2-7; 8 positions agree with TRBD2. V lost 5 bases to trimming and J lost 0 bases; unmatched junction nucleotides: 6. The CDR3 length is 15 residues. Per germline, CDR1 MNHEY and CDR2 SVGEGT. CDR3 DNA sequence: TGTGCCAGCAGTCCATCCAGCGGGGGCTCCTACGAGCAGTACTTC. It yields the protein CASSPSSGGSYEQYF.